A single TCR beta chain is shown here with its context. It lacks a known antigen. The input lacks base qualities; no much larger clone sits a single base away. The cohort comprised approximately 700 healthy bone marrow donors. Cohort members were all nominally healthy when sampled, although unrecorded immune exposures were likely present. The donor tested CMV seropositive and was one of the 289 seropositive cohort members. Every donor gave a peripheral blood sample, and the peripheral blood mononuclear cells from that sample were used for TCR beta sequencing. The Qiagen DNeasy Blood Extraction Kit was used to extract genomic DNA from the blood cell samples. Between the V and J ends, shortened by 8 bases and 9 bases respectively, the junction contains 23 bases. CDR1 and CDR2 were assigned from the germline V gene as ENHRY and SYGVKD. The CDR3 goes from the cysteine to the phenylalanine over 15 residues. The DNA shown is the 45-base CDR3, in frame from base 1.

The library was made by the immunoSEQ multiplex PCR assay. For the multiplex PCR, a mixture combining 60 forward primers for TCR Vbeta segments and 13 reverse primers for TCR Jbeta segments was used. Amplification of the CDR3 region of rearranged TCR beta genes was performed with a multiplex PCR assay on genomic DNA. The amplified TCR beta libraries were sequenced on the Illumina HiSeq System as 87-base-pair reads. Per the original workflow: In a later analysis, roughly 80 million unique TCR beta chains were counted across the 650 to 700 repertoires, and around 11 million of these chains were shared by at least two donors. To remove PCR and sequencing errors, raw reads were error-corrected and collapsed into unique sequences using a nearest-neighbor algorithm that merged closely related sequences. V, D and J gene segments were assigned by aligning CDR3 sequences to IMGT reference sequences. For a sequence to be retained, at least a six-nucleotide match to both a V gene segment and a J gene segment was required. Rearrangements were classified as productive when the CDR3 lacked stop codons and remained in frame with V and J, and all other rearrangements were classified as non-productive. CDR3 was defined according to IMGT convention as the region running from the second conserved V-encoded cysteine to the conserved J-encoded phenylalanine. The earlier analysis of about 640 of the donors excluded any sequence lacking an unambiguous match to a single V gene segment. In an earlier analysis of roughly 500 of the donors, V segments were called functional above 56.7% productive rearrangements and were called segregating when the between-donor standard deviation exceeded 5%. A statistical classification framework was built for diagnosing cytomegalovirus status from the catalog of TCR beta chain sequences. A later analysis assigned V and J genes by comparing TCR nucleotide sequences with IMGT/GENE-DB human TR gene sequences. A later analysis assigned CDR3 sequences and most-parsimonious VDJ recombination scenarios with the TCRdist pipeline. In a later analysis, every TCR beta chain was defined by the combination of its CDR3 amino acid sequence and its V-gene family, and reads without a unique V-gene family were dropped. In a later analysis, approximately 640 highly shared, low-generation-probability nucleotide sequences were removed to address suspected cross-contamination and a sequencing artifact. For each public chain, a later analysis derived a clonal expansion index from normalized ranks of inferred template counts within each repertoire. In a later analysis, generation probabilities were computed with a VDJ recombination model fitted to out-of-frame rearrangements, and the resulting probabilities were checked against IGoR. Hypergeometric tests were used in a later analysis to score TCR-TCR, TCR-HLA and TCR-CMV co-occurrence, with a repertoire-size bias correction applied to the TCR pairs. False discovery rates were estimated in a later analysis by permuting HLA or CMV assignments 20 times. In a later analysis, co-occurring TCRs were grouped with DBSCAN, and TCRdist sequence similarity was added when clustering was performed within HLA-allele-positive subsets. Co-occurrence clustering excluded repertoires with fewer than 30,000 or more than 120,000 public chains, plus five with anomalous nucleotide sharing. Drawn from immuneACCESS, this table holds only the in-frame rearrangements with V and J called that TCRdb kept. Clones are partly lost; checked studies trace under half to an unresolved V gene and leave the rest unexplained. The DNA was the basis for D and trimming; V, J and clone size are from that table. The sample yields 140,000 or so clones; just under 85% were counted once. The top ten clonotypes cover over 9.5% of the sample.

The record originates from a study of cytomegalovirus exposure and HLA in healthy donors (dated by TCRdb to about 2017). Broadly, across the study: According to an earlier analysis of 587 of the donors, about 170 million T cells yielded 90 million to 130 million unique TCR beta sequences and 250 to 350 Gb of sequence data. An early release covering about 600 HLA-typed donors comprised about 320 gigabases of sequencing data and some 79 million unique TCR sequences. Of the 300 to 500 genotyped donors, more than 75% were placed in the genetic ancestry cluster associated with self-reported Caucasian donors. The aim of the study was to test whether cataloging public T cell receptors could identify signatures of past pathogen exposure. Using immunosequencing, the study profiled T cell repertoires from 666 subjects and related those repertoires to cytomegalovirus serostatus. Besides the first cohort of roughly 700 subjects, a separate validation cohort made up of some 110 different subjects was used. High-throughput TCR immunosequencing, statistical association of individual TCRs with disease status, and machine learning were combined to predict cytomegalovirus infection status. A later analysis re-examined previously published TCR beta repertoires from about 670 donors and added high-resolution HLA genotyping to investigate patterns of TCR occurrence. In the later analysis, no new phenotypic data were used to find candidate immune exposures; instead, reliance was placed on TCR beta sequences and their occurrence across donors. To decide whether each TCR beta V gene segment behaved as functional or pseudogenic, an earlier analysis of some 540 of the donors relied on high-throughput TCR beta sequencing. Donor age, sex, ethnicity and CMV serostatus were collected together with the repertoire data. Genome-wide SNP genotypes for about 65% of the roughly 670 donors were used in a later genetic analysis, which treated that subset as a discovery cohort. All discovery cohort repertoires had been generated on a single sequencing platform. Class I and class II HLA loci were covered by the typing at four-digit resolution. Typing coverage varied by locus: about 620-640 donors for A, B, C, DRB1 and DQB1; roughly 510 for DQA1; more than 600 for DPA1; approximately 450 for DPB1. Five DR-DQ haplotypes were handled as single units for association and clustering because linkage in the cohort was strong. Across around 400 genotyped donors of the cohort, an average of about 240,000 unique TCR beta nucleotide sequences per donor were sequenced, and roughly 20% of those sequences were non-productive.

The paper's findings and limits, for the study overall: In a later analysis, the rate of TCR association differed among HLA loci, with DRB1 alleles having the most associated TCRs and HLA-C alleles having the fewest. The sequencing pipeline was judged likely to have produced a cluster of highly shared sequence variants as a technical artifact. In the study, 150 to 200 TCR beta chains were listed as associated with cytomegalovirus. A further reported finding was that TCR beta sequences accurately predicted the HLA-A and HLA-B alleles for most subjects in the first cohort. Across donors, most TCR sequences were observed very rarely, whereas some public TCRs were present in many individuals. According to a later genetic analysis, donors in an Asian-associated ancestry cluster had fewer N-insertions in productive TCRs than the approximately 650-donor mean. This cohort had only TCR beta chains sequenced, and the lack of alpha or paired-chain data limited which features could be detected. Linkage disequilibrium might explain the correlated functional status among segregating V segments, but an unknown experimental factor could not be ruled out. The authors suggested that the approach could potentially be extended to other disease states and immunological phenotypes. According to a later analysis, most CMV-associated TCR beta chains appeared to be HLA-restricted, and the HLA associations seemed to be driven largely by CMV exposure. Immune exposure information for the cohort was limited to CMV serostatus. Several of the top co-occurrence clusters appeared to be linked to parvovirus B19, influenza, CMV and Epstein-Barr virus, according to a later analysis. Because counts were too low, around 17 rarely observed V segments, including chromosome 9 orphons, were left out of the earlier analysis of a few hundred of the donors. HLA typing was unavailable for some donors at each locus, so association tests used only the typed subset. An association between a missense DCLRE1C variant and V-gene and J-gene trimming of TCR beta chains was found in a later genetic analysis and replicated in an independent cohort. Specific HLA alleles were associated with 15,000 to 20,000 TCR beta sequences at a false discovery rate of 0.05 in a later analysis. Assigning TCR associations to individual alleles was difficult when HLA alleles, especially DR and DQ, strongly co-occurred. Some IMGT-functional V segments, including TRBV6-2 and TRBV6-3, could not be distinguished by the 87-base-pair reads and were therefore excluded. In a later analysis, HLA-associated TCR beta chains showed more clonal expansion and lower generation probabilities than non-associated chains that were equally common. The classifier was reported to diagnose cytomegalovirus status with high specificity and sensitivity in both the original and validation cohorts. In an earlier analysis of fewer than 750 of the donors, most TCR beta V segments were observed in productive rearrangements about 87% or about 30% of the time, broadly matching IMGT annotations. The presence/absence analyses assumed that sequencing depth was roughly uniform across donors, and that assumption may not be true. In vitro tests confirmed that a few of the cytomegalovirus-associated TCR beta chains recognize cytomegalovirus antigens.

This sequence originates from an older woman in good health and CMV-seropositive. The sequencing sample was made of PBMCs. In this chain, TRBV10-3 is recombined with TRBJ2-1, and the D gene may be TRBD2, 7 bases matching. The DNA sequence reads TGTGCCATCGGGGGGGCTAGCAACGGTGGGGGTGAGCAGTTCTTC. Translated, it reads CAIGGASNGGGEQFF.